The T cell receptor (beta chain) described here comes from a study of human T cells and chemical hapten exposure. Overall study context: In the sensitization step, 2% DPC was placed on roughly 2 cm by roughly 2 cm of upper inner arm skin.

Time point noted: patch test 1, 2 weeks after DPC sensitization. Treatment denoted: therapeutic diphenylcyclopropenone sensitization with weekly scalp DPC. Ahead of applying each patch test, blood was sampled. As the library was built, unique molecular identifiers were attached to individual cDNA molecules. TCRdb redid the calling of the RACE reads with MiXCR, one entry per CDR3 protein. The sample has around 100,000 distinct CDR3 sequences, approximately 10% seen once; the top ten hold approximately 3.5%. V lost 6 bases and J 0 bases, leaving 8 bases between the germline ends. The CDR3 loop spans 13 amino acids. Germline lookup yields CDR1 MNHNS and CDR2 SASEGT. Study observations and caveats: DPC sensitization left the count of TCRs above 1 in 1000 unchanged.

This clonotype was detected a few times. Its cognate antigen is unknown. Source: whole blood, taken in connection with sensitization to the hapten diphenylcyclopropenone (DPC). This chain connects TRBV6-1 to TRBJ2-5; D is possibly TRBD2 (6 bases). The receptor comes from a woman between 40 and 55 years old with alopecia areata. Some clones in this sample may be carry-over from other donors' samples. The CDR3 DNA reads TGTGCCAGCAGCTGGGGGGACCAAGAGACCCAGTACTTC. It encodes CASSWGDQETQYF.